This T cell receptor (beta chain) was identified in a study of vaccination and CD4 T cells after COVID-19. Study information: A median of about 100 days (range 35 to 161) separated diagnosis from post-COVID sampling. Spike peptides, overlapping and drawn from SARS-CoV-2, HCoV-NL63, HCoV-OC43 and HCoV-229E, were used to stimulate cells.

Documented treatment: roughly 11-day PBMC culture with coronavirus spike peptide pools or control peptides (ViraFEST assay). The collection of CD4+ T cells from the unexposed donor took place before the COVID-19 pandemic (2011-2018). PBMCs were cultured at two million per well with around 10 IU/ml IL-2 and 9 to 10 ug/ml peptide pools. Unexposed donors' CD4+ T cells were tested against SARS-CoV-2 S/N and four cold-coronavirus spikes when cell numbers allowed. The Oncomine TCR Beta short-read assay sequenced DNA from cultured CD4+ T cells. TCRdb re-analysed the PCR reads in MiXCR, keeping a single row per CDR3 protein. The data contain several thousand distinct CDR3 sequences, approximately 40% of them singletons. This clonotype was recorded a few times. Its antigen remains unidentified. Germline V CDR1 and CDR2: MNHEY, SMNVEV (reference sequence). Trimming cost V 5 bases and J 4 bases, with 11 bases left between them. The CDR3 length is 13 residues.

The source material was CD4+ T cells from blood, cultured in vitro. V gene TRBV27 combines with J gene TRBJ1-2; D is uncertain. This clonotype originated in a human donor in good health. CDR3 nucleotides: TGTGCCAGCAGTGGGCCGACCGGCTATGGCTACACCTTC. This gives the protein CASSGPTGYGYTF.